The entry that follows covers one TCR beta chain sequence. The target antigen is unknown. As processed by the authors: Patients' conventional T cells yielded 85,000 to 120,000 distinct TCRbeta sequences; donors' over 1.3x10^5. TCRdb's copy holds only in-frame clones and misses some; the assay was immunoSEQ multiplex PCR. That table furnishes V, J and clone size, whereas the DNA furnished D and trimming. In the table there are fewer than 30,000 clones, nearly 98% of which are singletons. The sorted conventional CD4 T cells were gated as CD4+CD127+. The sample belongs to a study of B cell selection in AIRE deficiency. Germline V gene lookup returns CDR1 SGHTS and CDR2 YDEGEE. The junction had 10 bases not matched to a gene; V was cut back by 7 bases and J by 3 bases. The CDR3 consists of 15 residues. Study-level results: CDR3s were shorter in shared Treg sequences, reflecting few non-templated nucleotide insertions. Of 3657 shared Treg TCRbeta sequences, 31.6% were healthy-donor-only and about 9.6% patient-only. In TCRBV usage, CDR3 length and diversity, patient Tconv and Treg cells matched healthy donors.

This clonotype was obtained from a human donor with AIRE deficiency. Material: conventional CD4+ T cells sorted from PBMCs. This chain uses TRBV5-8 with TRBJ2-3; TRBD1 aligns across 8 bases. The CDR3 bases are TGTGCCAGCCACAGGGGGGTATATGGGACAGATACGCAGTATTTT. This gives the protein CASHRGVYGTDTQYF.